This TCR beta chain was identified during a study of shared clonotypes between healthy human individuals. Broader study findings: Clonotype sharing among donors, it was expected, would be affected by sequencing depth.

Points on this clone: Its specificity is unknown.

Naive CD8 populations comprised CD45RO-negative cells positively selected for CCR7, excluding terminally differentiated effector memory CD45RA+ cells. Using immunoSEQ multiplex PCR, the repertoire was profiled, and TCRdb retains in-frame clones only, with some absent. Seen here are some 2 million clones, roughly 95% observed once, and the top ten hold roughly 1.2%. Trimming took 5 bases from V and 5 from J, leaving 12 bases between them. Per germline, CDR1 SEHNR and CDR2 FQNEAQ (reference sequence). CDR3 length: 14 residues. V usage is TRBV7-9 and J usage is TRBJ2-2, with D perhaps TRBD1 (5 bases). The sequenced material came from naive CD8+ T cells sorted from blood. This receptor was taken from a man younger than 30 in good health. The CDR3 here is CASSPIKGTGELFF. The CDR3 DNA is TGTGCCAGCAGCCCAATTAAGGGGACCGGGGAGCTGTTTTTT.